The 22 T cell receptor beta chains below come from one sample, sequenced in a study of blood T cells in healthy people across ages. Primers used in a second PCR of about 7 to 11 cycles were a sample-barcoded 5' primer and a J-beta primer mix. TCRdb called the 5' RACE reads again in MiXCR, with one record for every CDR3 protein. Here the sample spans fewer than 2,000,000 distinct CDR3 sequences, roughly two fifths being singletons. Sequencing used blood. These receptors were collected from a human donor in good health.

In its sample, this clonotype was seen a few times. The rearrangement uses TRBV9 and TRBJ2-5; the D gene is possibly TRBD2 (6 bases). Per germline, CDR1 SGDLS and CDR2 YYNGEE. CDR3 length: 16 amino acids. Trimming removed 0 bases at V and 2 bases at J, with 14 bases between. This CDR3 is CASSVGPSSGQETQYF. CDR3 coding DNA: TGTGCCAGCAGCGTAGGGCCCTCCAGCGGGCAAGAGACCCAGTACTTC.

This clonotype was counted only a few times. The gene calls are TRBV3-1 and TRBJ2-7, with D perhaps assigned TRBD1 or TRBD2 (6 bases each). Germline V gene data show CDR1 as LGHDT and CDR2 as YNNKEL (reference sequence). This CDR3 has 14 amino acids. Trimming removed 1 base at V and 6 bases at J, with 13 bases between. This CDR3 reads CASSQVGGLGEQYF. The CDR3 DNA follows: TGTGCCAGCAGCCAAGTTGGGGGGCTGGGCGAGCAGTACTTC.

This chain links TRBV12-3 or TRBV12-4 with TRBJ2-2; TRBD2 matches at 12 bases. The V gene end was trimmed by 3 bases and the J gene end by 4 bases; junction bases not matched to a gene: 6. The CDR3 length is 17 residues. CDR3 in amino acids: CASSFTGLAGPTGELFF. DNA of the CDR3: TGTGCCAGCAGTTTTACCGGACTAGCGGGGCCCACCGGGGAGCTGTTTTTT.

This clonotype was seen many times. The gene calls are TRBV7-2 and TRBJ2-5; D is perhaps TRBD2 (5 bases). The germline CDR1 and CDR2 sequences are SGHTA and FQGNSA. The CDR3 extends over 13 amino acids. V was shortened by 6 bases and J by 1 base, with 9 bases between the two germline ends. This chain's CDR3 is CASSYGVQETQYF. The CDR3 DNA sequence: TGTGCCAGCAGTTACGGGGTCCAAGAGACCCAGTACTTC.

The gene calls are TRBV6-5 and TRBJ2-5, with 7 bases that match TRBD1. CDR3 length equals 15 residues. V lost 2 bases and J lost 1; bases outside the gene matches: 4. Looked up from germline, CDR1 is MNHEY and CDR2 is SVGAGI. This chain's CDR3 is CASSYGTAFQETQYF. The DNA of the CDR3 is TGTGCCAGCAGTTACGGGACAGCTTTCCAAGAGACCCAGTACTTC.

The rearrangement uses TRBV7-2 and TRBJ1-5; TRBD1 aligns across 7 bases. The length of the CDR3 is 15 residues. Trimming at V came to 5 bases and at J to 7 bases, leaving 11 bases not matched to a gene. Germline V gene lookup returns CDR1 SGHTA and CDR2 FQGNSA. The CDR3 region is CASSASGQHNQPQHF. CDR3 nucleotide sequence: TGTGCCAGCAGCGCTTCGGGACAGCATAACCAGCCCCAGCATTTT.

The chain has TRBV4-3 and TRBJ1-2; maybe TRBD1 (5 bases). Germline V gene data show CDR1 as LGHNA and CDR2 as YSLEER. The CDR3 is made up of 16 amino acids. The V and J ends lost 1 base and 5 bases respectively, with 17 bases between them. Here the CDR3 reads CASSQGGGASSYGYTF. The CDR3 DNA is TGCGCCAGCAGCCAAGGTGGCGGGGCCAGTTCGTATGGCTACACCTTC.

The J gene is TRBJ2-5, the V gene TRBV12-3 or TRBV12-4, with D possibly matching TRBD2 (6 bases). There are 14 residues in the CDR3. Deletions cut 5 bases from V and 5 bases from J, with 15 bases between. The CDR3 sequence is CASSGRTIRETQYF. For the CDR3, the DNA is TGTGCCAGCAGTGGGCGGACTATCCGGGAGACCCAGTACTTC.

V usage is TRBV7-2 and J usage is TRBJ1-1, with a tentative D call TRBD1 (5 bases). The CDR3 length is 15 residues. CDR1 and CDR2 (germline): SGHTA, FQGNSA. Trimming took 3 bases from V and 4 from J, leaving 15 bases between them. Here the CDR3 reads CASSLDAGGTTEAFF. The CDR3 nucleotides are TGTGCCAGCAGCTTGGACGCAGGAGGGACCACTGAAGCTTTCTTT. The entire variable domain, with the rest obtained from reference TRBV7-2 and TRBJ1-1, is as follows: GAGVSQSPSNKVTEKGKDVELRCDPISGHTALYWYRQSLGQGLEFLIYFQGNSAPDKSGLPSDRFSAERTGGSVSTLTIQRTQQEDSAVYLCASSLDAGGTTEAFFGQGTRLTVV.

This clonotype was counted only a few times. V usage is TRBV20-1 and J usage is TRBJ2-5; the D gene is possibly TRBD1 (5 bases). V gave up 6 bases and J gave up 5 bases, with 13 bases separating them. The germline CDR1 and CDR2 sequences are DFQATT and SNEGSKA (reference sequence). The CDR3 runs to 12 residues. CDR3: CSALARGETQYF. The CDR3 DNA reads TGCAGTGCGCTCGCTAGGGGTGAGACCCAGTACTTC.

The chain uses TRBV6-5 and TRBJ2-1, with 9 bases matching TRBD1. With V trimmed by 2 bases and J by 9 bases, 5 bases remained unmatched. Germline V gives CDR1 MNHEY, CDR2 SVGAGI. This CDR3 spans 14 amino acids. The chain's CDR3 is CASSYLGTGLEQFF. CDR3 DNA sequence: TGTGCCAGCAGTTACCTGGGGACAGGGCTTGAGCAGTTCTTC.

There are a few counts of this clonotype. This sequence joins TRBV7-2 and TRBJ2-5; perhaps TRBD1 as D (7 bases). Germline loops: CDR1 SGHTA, CDR2 FQGNSA. Trimming cost V 1 base and J 1 base, with 19 bases left between them. The CDR3 has 18 residues. The chain's CDR3 is CASSLGERQGGTQETQYF. The CDR3 nucleotides read TGTGCCAGCAGCTTAGGGGAGAGACAGGGCGGGACCCAAGAGACCCAGTACTTC.

The chain recombines TRBV13 with TRBJ1-1; possibly TRBD1 for D (6 bases). The CDR3 totals 15 residues. V lost 3 bases to trimming and J lost 4 bases, with 15 bases between them. The germline V gene encodes CDR1 PRHDT and CDR2 FYEKMQ (reference sequence). In nucleotides, the CDR3 is TGTGCCAGCAGCTTCTACAGGGCAAGGGGCACTGAAGCTTTCTTT. Encoded protein: CASSFYRARGTEAFF.

The chain recombines TRBV12-3 or TRBV12-4 with TRBJ2-7; D is ambiguous. V gave up 4 bases and J gave up 6 bases, with 10 bases separating them. The CDR3 is 12 amino acids. This CDR3 reads CASSYTSSEQYF. CDR3 bases: TGTGCCAGCAGTTACACATCATCCGAGCAGTACTTC.

This clonotype has more than one count but fewer than ten. This chain links TRBV28 with TRBJ2-3; D call uncertain. The CDR3 has 14 residues. The germline V gene has CDR1 MDHEN and CDR2 SYDVKM. V lost 3 bases to trimming and J lost 6 bases, with 13 bases between them. The CDR3 sequence: CASSLGILGDTQYF. The CDR3 DNA follows: TGTGCCAGCAGTTTGGGGATATTGGGGGATACGCAGTATTTT.

This clonotype came up many times. A clone one base away is much larger, so this may be a read error. The rearrangement uses TRBV6-1 and TRBJ1-6; D is perhaps TRBD1 (5 bases). With 6 bases removed from V and 5 bases from J, the gap between germline ends came to 11 bases. Per germline, CDR1 MNHNS and CDR2 SASEGT. CDR3 length: 14 amino acids. CDR3 loop: CASRGRGDNSPLHF. The CDR3 DNA sequence: TGTGCCAGCAGGGGGCGAGGAGATAATTCACCCCTCCACTTT.

There are many counts of this clonotype. The V call is TRBV5-1, the J call TRBJ1-2; D is unresolved. The germline CDR1 and CDR2 sequences are SGHRS and YFSETQ. CDR3 length: 13 amino acids. Deletions cut 1 base from V and 2 bases from J, with 6 bases between. CDR3 in amino acids: CASSLTENYGYTF. In DNA form, the CDR3 reads TGCGCCAGCAGCTTGACAGAGAACTATGGCTACACCTTC.

This clonotype was seen at least ten times. This rearrangement joins TRBV28 to TRBJ2-7; perhaps D is TRBD1 or TRBD2 (5 bases each). This CDR3 is built from 12 residues. V lost 8 bases and J lost 1, with 9 bases in between. Germline V gene sequence: CDR1 MDHEN, CDR2 SYDVKM. The CDR3 coding sequence is TGTGCCAGCGGGACGGGGTCCTACGAGCAGTACTTC. It yields the protein CASGTGSYEQYF.

This clonotype was found many times. The chain uses TRBV6-5 and TRBJ2-3, with 12 bases matching TRBD1. The CDR3 covers 14 residues. Per the germline V gene, CDR1 is MNHEY and CDR2 is SVGAGI. The J segment lost 6 bases and the V segment lost 7 bases, leaving 5 bases of the junction unmatched. CDR3 sequence (DNA): TGTGCCAGCACCTCCGGGACAGGGGGCGATACGCAGTATTTT. Translation gives CASTSGTGGDTQYF.

As concerns this clonotype: A much larger clone lies a single base off, so this may be a read error. The chain uses TRBV7-9 and TRBJ1-1; D not certain. V lost 3 bases and J 0 bases, leaving 5 bases between the germline ends. This CDR3 region has 13 residues. The germline CDR1 and CDR2 sequences are SEHNR and FQNEAQ (reference sequence). CDR3 in amino acids: CASSFLLNTEAFF. The CDR3 nucleotides read TGTGCCAGCAGCTTTTTATTGAACACTGAAGCTTTCTTT.

The J gene is TRBJ2-7, the V gene TRBV15, with TRBD2 as a possible D gene (5 bases). Germline loops: CDR1 LNHNV, CDR2 YYDKDF (reference sequence). Trimming left V 0 bases short and J 6 bases short, with 15 bases between. The CDR3 runs to 15 residues. The DNA for the CDR3 is TGTGCCACCAGCAGAGATAGAGGTCTTGGGAGCGAGCAGTACTTC. This encodes CATSRDRGLGSEQYF.

This sequence joins TRBV5-1 and TRBJ1-6; TRBD1 might be the D (6 bases). Germline V gene sequence: CDR1 SGHRS, CDR2 YFSETQ. Trimming shortened V by 4 bases and J by 8 bases, and 13 bases separated the two germline ends. This CDR3 spans 14 amino acids. CDR3 DNA sequence: TGCGCCAGCAGCACTGGGGGCGGCGATTCACCCCTCCACTTT. Translated: CASSTGGGDSPLHF.